A few counts support the clone carrying this T cell receptor (beta chain). The antigen remains unidentified. The data were taken from a study of beta chain features in type 1 diabetes. Study-wide background: Analysis included around 99,000,000 sorted cells drawn from all samples.

The CDR3 runs to 11 residues. CDR1 and CDR2 from the germline V gene are GTSNPN and SVGIG (reference sequence). V was trimmed by 7 bases and J by 6 bases, leaving 11 bases between them. Sequenced material consisted of expressed TCRB transcripts (all of the isolated RNA was reverse transcribed). Roughly 3.7 million reads, on average, came from each naive, central memory and regulatory T cell sample. This table comes from immunoSEQ multiplex PCR, and its TCRdb copy is limited to in-frame clones, with some not included. The sample includes 200,000 to 300,000 clones, about a tenth of them seen just once. Study-level points and caveats: The question left open here concerned HLA type influencing TCRB rearrangement. People with Type 1 diabetes carried modestly yet significantly shorter TCRB CDR3s in all four CD4+ subsets. cDNA sequencing could over-represent cells with high TCR expression.

The receptor was derived from a man aged 30 to 45 with type 1 diabetes. V and J are TRBV30 and TRBJ2-3; no firm D call. Specimen: naive CD4+ T cells from blood. The CDR3 nucleotides read TGTGCCTTGGCTTCCGGGGATACGCAGTATTTT. Its translation is CALASGDTQYF.